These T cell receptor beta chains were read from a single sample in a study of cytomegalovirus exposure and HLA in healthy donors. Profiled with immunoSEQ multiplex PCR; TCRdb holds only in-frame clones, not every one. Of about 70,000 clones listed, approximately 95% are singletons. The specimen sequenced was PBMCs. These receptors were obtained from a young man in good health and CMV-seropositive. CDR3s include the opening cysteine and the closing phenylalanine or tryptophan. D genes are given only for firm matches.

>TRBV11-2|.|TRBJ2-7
TGTGCCGCAGGACGGAGGGACGAGCAGTACTTC
CAAGRRDEQYF
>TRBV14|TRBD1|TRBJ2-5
TGTGCCAGCAGCCAAGAAGAAGGGACCTGGACAGGGTTTCAAGAGACCCAGTACTTC
CASSQEEGTWTGFQETQYF
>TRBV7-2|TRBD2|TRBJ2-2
TGTGCCAGCAGCCCCCCGGCACTAGCGGCTAACACCGGGGAGCTGTTTTTT
CASSPPALAANTGELFF
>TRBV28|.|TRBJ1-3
TGTGCCAGCATCGCAGGACAGTACGTCTCTGGAAACACCATATATTTT
CASIAGQYVSGNTIYF
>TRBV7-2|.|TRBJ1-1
TGTGCCAGCAGCTTAACTACGAACACTGAAGCTTTCTTT
CASSLTTNTEAFF
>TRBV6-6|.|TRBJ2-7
TGTGCCAGCAGCGGGATAACATACCCCTACGAGCAGTACTTC
CASSGITYPYEQYF
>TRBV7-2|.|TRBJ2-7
TGTGCCAGCAGCTTGGGACTTCTGACCTACGAGCAGTACTTC
CASSLGLLTYEQYF
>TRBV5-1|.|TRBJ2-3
TGCGCCAGCAGGACGGACCCAACGGGGGCAGATACGCAGTATTTT
CASRTDPTGADTQYF
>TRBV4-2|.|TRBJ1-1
TGTGCCAGCAGCCAAGATCGAGAGAACACTGAAGCTTTCTTT
CASSQDRENTEAFF
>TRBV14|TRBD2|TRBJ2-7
TGTGCCAGCAGCCAAACGTCACTAGCGGAACCGACCTACGAGCAGTACTTC
CASSQTSLAEPTYEQYF